The 28 T cell receptor beta chains given below trace back to one sample, sequenced in a study of post-analysis software for immune sequencing data (dated by TCRdb to about 2015). The library was generated by PCR. Sequencer: Illumina HiSeq 2500. To reduce PCR and sequencing biases, unique molecular identifiers were built into the TCR beta cDNA libraries. The raw public reads went through TCRdb reprocessing: fastp at Q25, MiXCR clone calling, in-frame beta chains kept. Under each unique CDR3 protein, matching rows form one entry showing the most common genes and DNA. Present in this sample are hundreds of thousands of distinct CDR3 sequences, over 45% of which were seen just once. The ten most abundant clones make up about 11% of the sample. General conclusions and limits of the study: Significantly higher frequencies in patients than in controls were found for roughly 5 TRBV segments, including TRBV5-6, TRBV5-1 and TRBV20-1.

The antigens of these receptors remain unknown. The specimen sequenced was blood. The origin of the receptors is a girl between 2 and 10 years old with multiple sclerosis.

The rearrangement joins TRBV5-1 to TRBJ2-1; tentative D call: TRBD2 (6 bases). The CDR3 has 16 amino acids. Between the trimmed V and J ends, which lost 7 bases and 0 bases, there was a span of 17 bases. Germline V gene sequence: CDR1 SGHRS, CDR2 YFSETQ. CDR3 region: CASQPGLLSSYNEQFF. The CDR3 DNA is TGCGCCAGCCAACCGGGACTCCTCTCCTCCTACAATGAGCAGTTCTTC. The complete variable domain, with remaining parts taken from reference TRBV5-1 and TRBJ2-1, reads KAGVTQTPRYLIKTRGQQVTLSCSPISGHRSVSWYQQTPGQGLQFLFEYFSETQRNKGNFPGRFSGRQFSNSRSEMNVSTLELGDSALYLCASQPGLLSSYNEQFFGPGTRLTVL.

This clonotype has only one observation. The V gene is TRBV11-2, the J gene TRBJ1-2, with D maybe TRBD1 (5 bases). Germline CDR1 and CDR2: SGHAT and FQNNGV. V gave up 5 bases and J gave up 8 bases, with 12 bases separating them. This CDR3 comprises 12 residues. CDR3 amino acids: CASSHGDAGYTF. CDR3 nucleotides: TGTGCCAGCAGCCATGGGGACGCAGGCTACACCTTC.

The chain has TRBV5-1 and TRBJ2-1, with D possibly matching TRBD1 (5 bases). Germline lookup yields CDR1 SGHRS and CDR2 YFSETQ. V was clipped by 4 bases and J by 4 bases, with 9 bases between them. The CDR3 runs to 13 residues. This CDR3 reads CASSQQDYNEQFF. The CDR3 DNA follows: TGCGCCAGCAGCCAACAGGATTACAATGAGCAGTTCTTC. The complete variable domain, with remaining parts taken from reference TRBV5-1 and TRBJ2-1, reads KAGVTQTPRYLIKTRGQQVTLSCSPISGHRSVSWYQQTPGQGLQFLFEYFSETQRNKGNFPGRFSGRQFSNSRSEMNVSTLELGDSALYLCASSQQDYNEQFFGPGTRLTVL.

The V gene is TRBV7-6, the J gene TRBJ2-5; 12 bases align to TRBD2. Germline V gene data show CDR1 as SGHVS and CDR2 as FNYEAQ. The CDR3 is 18 residues long. The ends lost 5 bases at V and 2 bases at J; junction bases unmatched: 12. The CDR3, as DNA: TGTGCCAGCAGCATTCTAGCGGGAGGGCCTTTCGAACAAGAGACCCAGTACTTC. This gives the protein CASSILAGGPFEQETQYF.

The gene calls are TRBV7-9 and TRBJ2-1, with TRBD1 matching over 11 bases. Germline lookup yields CDR1 SEHNR and CDR2 FQNEAQ (reference sequence). The CDR3 contains 15 residues. Trimming cost V 5 bases and J 7 bases; bases outside gene matches: 7. The CDR3 DNA is TGTGCCAGCAGCACCTCGGACAGGGGGCATAATGAGCAGTTCTTC. The encoded protein is CASSTSDRGHNEQFF. The complete variable domain, with remaining parts taken from reference TRBV7-9 and TRBJ2-1, reads DTGVSQNPRHKITKRGQNVTFRCDPISEHNRLYWYRQTLGQGPEFLTYFQNEAQLEKSRLLSDRFSAERPKGSFSTLEIQRTEQGDSAMYLCASSTSDRGHNEQFFGPGTRLTVL.

This clonotype was seen a few times. The gene calls are TRBV6-5 and TRBJ2-7; TRBD2 aligns across 12 bases. The J call is in doubt because the DNA end fits TRBJ2-5 better. This CDR3 is built from 15 residues. The germline gives CDR1 MNHEY, CDR2 SVGAGI. CDR3 protein: CASSSLAGGKETQYF. CDR3 nucleotides: TGTGCCAGCAGTTCACTAGCGGGAGGCAAAGAGACCCAGTACTTC.

V and J are TRBV30 and TRBJ2-1; a weak D match, TRBD1 (6 bases). Germline V gene sequence: CDR1 GTSNPN, CDR2 SVGIG (reference sequence). The CDR3 has 13 residues. V gave up 7 bases and J gave up 0 bases, with 10 bases separating them. As DNA, the CDR3 is TGTGCCTCCACAGGGACCTCCTACAATGAGCAGTTCTTC. It specifies CASTGTSYNEQFF.

The CDR3 DNA follows: TGTGCCAGCGGCCGGGGACTAGCGGGGGTTAAGTCGGATACGCAGTATTTT. Translated: CASGRGLAGVKSDTQYF. The genes are TRBV7-2 and TRBJ2-3; the match to TRBD2 covers 14 bases. Germline-derived CDR1 and CDR2 are SGHTA and FQGNSA. This CDR3 region has 17 residues. The V segment lost 8 bases and the J segment 6 bases; nucleotides outside the gene matches: 13.

The DNA for the CDR3 is TGCAGCGTTGAAGAGACTAGCGGGCCCAATGAGCAGTTCTTC. This gives the protein CSVEETSGPNEQFF. J is TRBJ2-1 and V is TRBV29-1; 10 bases match TRBD2. Germline lookup yields CDR1 SQVTM and CDR2 ANQGSEA. Trimming took 0 bases from V and 6 from J; bases not matched to a gene: 2. The CDR3 extends over 14 amino acids.

The chain couples TRBV6-2 or TRBV6-3 to TRBJ2-2; 7 bases align to TRBD1. The CDR3 totals 14 residues. Germline lookup yields CDR1 MNHEY and CDR2 SVGEGT. The V and J ends lost 5 bases and 6 bases, in that order; junction bases with no gene match: 6. The CDR3 nucleotides read TGTGCCAGCAGTCGACAGGGTATTCCCGGGGAGCTGTTTTTT. Translated: CASSRQGIPGELFF.

This clonotype was seen just once. The chain combines TRBV2 with TRBJ2-7, with D possibly called TRBD1 or TRBD2 (5 bases each). In germline, CDR1 is SNHLY, CDR2 FYNNEI. Deletions cut 1 base from V and 2 bases from J, with 15 bases between. The CDR3 consists of 16 residues. The CDR3 reads CASSEDPGPLTYEQYF. The CDR3 nucleotides read TGTGCCAGCAGTGAAGACCCGGGGCCCCTTACCTACGAGCAGTACTTC.

The rearrangement joins TRBV7-2 to TRBJ2-2, with 10 bases aligning to TRBD2. This CDR3 has 14 amino acids. V shed 4 bases, J shed 5 bases, and the junction held 1 base outside the gene matches. Germline CDR1 reads SGHTA; CDR2 reads FQGNSA. The DNA of the CDR3 is TGTGCCAGCAGCTCGACTAGCGGGACCGGGGAGCTGTTTTTT. Translation: CASSSTSGTGELFF.

This chain joins TRBV5-1 and TRBJ2-5; 10 bases match TRBD2. The CDR3 has 17 amino acids. The germline V gene has CDR1 SGHRS and CDR2 YFSETQ. J was trimmed by 5 bases and V by 0 bases; bases with no gene match: 10. CDR3 residues: CASSLGLAGRLGETQYF. The CDR3 DNA is TGCGCCAGCAGCTTGGGACTAGCGGGCCGCCTGGGGGAGACCCAGTACTTC.

The chain combines TRBV11-2 with TRBJ2-5, with D possibly being TRBD1 or TRBD2 (5 bases each). The CDR3 is 14 amino acids. V lost 3 bases, J lost 1 base, and 9 bases lay in between. Germline V gene data show CDR1 as SGHAT and CDR2 as FQNNGV. CDR3 loop: CASSFGTSQETQYF. The CDR3, as DNA: TGTGCCAGCAGCTTCGGGACGTCCCAAGAGACCCAGTACTTC.

This clonotype was seen once. The chain uses TRBV13 and TRBJ2-5; the D call may be TRBD1 or TRBD2 (5 bases each). The CDR3 runs to 14 residues. Trimming stripped 4 bases from V and 11 bases from J, with 20 bases between. Germline CDR1 PRHDT, CDR2 FYEKMQ (reference sequence). CDR3 protein: CASSSRDDSYGQYF. For the CDR3, the DNA is TGTGCCAGCAGCTCTAGGGACGACTCCTACGGGCAGTACTTC.

Notes on this clonotype: A read error may account for a junction end that differs from germline. The genes are TRBV6-1 and TRBJ2-7; 7 bases are shared with TRBD1. The length of the CDR3 is 15 residues. Germline CDR1 and CDR2: MNHNS and SASEGT. CDR3 sequence: CASSGRTGSSYKQYF. The CDR3 nucleotides are TGTGCCAGCAGTGGAAGGACAGGTAGCTCCTACAAGCAGTACTTC.

This chain connects TRBV12-3 or TRBV12-4 to TRBJ1-6; 8 bases map to TRBD1. V shed 8 bases, J shed 8 bases, and the junction held 11 bases outside the gene matches. This CDR3 has 15 residues. The CDR3 DNA follows: TGTGCCAGCGTATACTCTGGACAGGGTTATTCACCCCTCCACTTT. This sequence encodes CASVYSGQGYSPLHF.

V and J are TRBV7-9 and TRBJ2-1; D uncertain. Trimming cost V 0 bases and J 4 bases, with 19 bases left between them. Looked up from germline, CDR1 is SEHNR and CDR2 is FQNEAQ (reference sequence). The CDR3 has 18 residues. CDR3: CASSLAGAPDSLYNEQFF. The DNA for the CDR3 is TGTGCCAGCAGCTTAGCTGGCGCGCCAGATAGCCTATACAATGAGCAGTTCTTC.

V is TRBV5-1 and J is TRBJ2-1; 7 bases line up with TRBD2. The germline CDR1 and CDR2 sequences are SGHRS and YFSETQ. The V gene end was trimmed by 1 base and the J gene end by 9 bases; junction bases not matched to a gene: 7. The CDR3 consists of 14 residues. The CDR3 spells CASSLMSGMGEQFF. In DNA, the CDR3 is TGCGCCAGCAGCTTGATGAGCGGGATGGGTGAGCAGTTCTTC.

The rearrangement uses TRBV20-1 and TRBJ2-1, with D tentatively TRBD2 (6 bases). The CDR3 is 14 amino acids. Deletions cut 3 bases from V and 7 bases from J, with 16 bases between. In germline, CDR1 is DFQATT, CDR2 SNEGSKA (reference sequence). CDR3 nucleotide sequence: TGCAGTGCTAGGGGCGGGATGTATAGAAATGAGCAGTTCTTC. Its translation: CSARGGMYRNEQFF.

This sequence joins TRBV4-1 and TRBJ2-1; 9 bases line up with TRBD2. Germline loops: CDR1 MGHRA, CDR2 YSYEKL. With 4 bases clipped from V and 7 bases from J, the junction kept 8 bases outside the gene matches. The CDR3 totals 15 residues. CDR3 sequence (DNA): TGCGCCAGCAGCCCGGGCGGGAGGGCCTCAAATGAGCAGTTCTTC. Translation: CASSPGGRASNEQFF.

This chain connects TRBV10-3 to TRBJ2-5, with D maybe TRBD1 (6 bases). V was trimmed by 5 bases and J by 5 bases, leaving 12 bases between them. The CDR3 is made up of 13 amino acids. Germline-derived CDR1 and CDR2 are ENHRY and SYGVKD. Here the CDR3 reads CAISFTGSETQYF. The CDR3 DNA sequence: TGTGCCATCAGTTTTACAGGGTCCGAGACCCAGTACTTC.

This clonotype has more than one count but fewer than ten. The V call is TRBV7-6, the J call TRBJ2-2; D gene ambiguous. The germline gives CDR1 SGHVS, CDR2 FNYEAQ. Trimming stripped 9 bases from V and 6 bases from J, with 17 bases between. CDR3 size: 14 residues. In DNA, the CDR3 is TGTGCCAGTACCCAGACCCCGGCCTCCGGGGAGCTGTTTTTT. It translates to CASTQTPASGELFF.

The rearrangement uses TRBV6-1 and TRBJ2-1, with 11 positions matching TRBD2. This CDR3 is 18 amino acids long. J was trimmed by 7 bases and V by 5 bases; bases with no gene match: 16. CDR1 is MNHNS, CDR2 SASEGT, per germline. The DNA for the CDR3 is TGTGCCAGCAGTCCGAACCGACTAGCGGGGCTCGGGAGGAATGAGCAGTTCTTC. Translated, it gives CASSPNRLAGLGRNEQFF.

The chain combines TRBV7-9 with TRBJ2-3; either TRBD1 or TRBD2 may fit D (5 bases each). Trimming pared 6 bases from V and 4 bases from J, leaving 23 bases between. The germline V gene has CDR1 SEHNR and CDR2 FQNEAQ (reference sequence). This CDR3 comprises 17 residues. CDR3 residues: CASRTPGTRAAPDTQYF. CDR3 sequence (DNA): TGTGCCAGCAGGACCCCCGGGACCCGGGCAGCCCCAGATACGCAGTATTTT.

The chain recombines TRBV3-1 with TRBJ2-1; TRBD2 matches 10 bases. V trimming: 0 bases; J trimming: 7 bases; junction bases outside the gene matches: 6. CDR1 is LGHDT and CDR2 is YNNKEL in the germline V gene (reference sequence). The CDR3 totals 16 residues. In DNA, the CDR3 is TGTGCCAGCAGCCAAGACTCTAGCGGGAGCTTGAATGAGCAGTTCTTC. This translates into CASSQDSSGSLNEQFF.

The chain joins TRBV20-1 to TRBJ2-1; D not resolved. The V end lost 2 bases, the J end lost 9 bases, and 11 bases lay between the germline ends. CDR1 DFQATT and CDR2 SNEGSKA come from the germline V gene (reference sequence). CDR3 size: 12 residues. In DNA, the CDR3 is TGCAGTGCTAGACTAGTTGGGCGTGAGCAGTTCTTC. It yields the protein CSARLVGREQFF.

This chain links TRBV7-9 with TRBJ2-3; D may match TRBD1 or TRBD2 (6 bases each). Trimming took 8 bases from V and 0 from J, leaving 21 bases between them. Germline V gene lookup returns CDR1 SEHNR and CDR2 FQNEAQ (reference sequence). The CDR3 is 17 residues long. The CDR3 reads CASGKWAGGTSTDTQYF. In DNA, the CDR3 is TGTGCCAGCGGCAAATGGGCCGGAGGGACAAGCACAGATACGCAGTATTTT. The variable domain in full, completed from reference TRBV7-9 and TRBJ2-3, reads DTGVSQNPRHKITKRGQNVTFRCDPISEHNRLYWYRQTLGQGPEFLTYFQNEAQLEKSRLLSDRFSAERPKGSFSTLEIQRTEQGDSAMYLCASGKWAGGTSTDTQYFGPGTRLTVL.